This T cell receptor beta chain was sequenced during a study of CD8+ T cells in alopecia areata. Study background: A regimen of oral tofacitinib, 5 to 10 mg twice daily, was given to treated patients.

The germline V and J ends were trimmed by 8 bases and 0 bases, with 9 bases remaining between them. The CDR3 sequence is 12 residues long. CDR1 is SQVTM, CDR2 ANQGSEA, per germline. Treatment meaning: oral pan-JAK inhibitor, 5-10 mg twice daily. Both peripheral blood and punch biopsies of lesional scalp skin were obtained from patients who had alopecia areata. Following extraction, RNA underwent reverse transcription to cDNA, which served as the sequencing template. Clones were sequenced by immunoSEQ multiplex PCR, and TCRdb holds only the in-frame ones, with some missing. The data hold 150,000 to 200,000 clones, with about three fifths observed a single time.

This material consisted of CD4+ T cells sorted from blood, taken at week 49, from a patient treated with tofacitinib. The gene calls are TRBV29-1 and TRBJ2-3; D perhaps matches TRBD2 (6 bases). The TCR originated in a human donor with alopecia areata. CDR3 sequence (DNA): TGCAGCATCCGGGGGAGCACAGATACGCAGTATTTT. This codes for CSIRGSTDTQYF.